These 21 T cell receptor beta chains originate from one sample sequenced in a study of blood T cell repertoires in COVID-19. The protocol was immunoSEQ multiplex PCR, while the TCRdb copy is restricted to in-frame clones and leaves out a portion. The data show over 200,000 clones, 85% to 90% seen once. Sequencing was carried out using PBMCs or T cells enriched from blood (not recorded which). Every receptor here comes from a man younger than 35 who had recovered from COVID-19.

This sequence joins TRBV11-3 and TRBJ2-6; D is ambiguous. V gave up 3 bases and J gave up 2 bases, with 8 bases separating them. The CDR3 totals 15 residues. CDR1 is SGHNT and CDR2 is YENEEA in the germline V gene. For the CDR3, the DNA is TGTGCCAGCAGCTTCGAGAAAACTGGGGCCAACGTCCTGACTTTC. It translates to CASSFEKTGANVLTF.

This chain connects TRBV7-8 to TRBJ2-7; 10 bases are a match to TRBD1. The J segment lost 7 bases and the V segment lost 3 bases, leaving 12 bases of the junction unmatched. The CDR3 runs to 16 residues. Germline CDR1 is SGHVS and CDR2 is FQNEAQ. DNA for the CDR3: TGTGCCAGCAGCTTGGTAGGCGGGACAGGGGCCCCTGAGCAGTACTTC. It translates to CASSLVGGTGAPEQYF.

This clone was seen only a few times. The J gene is TRBJ2-2, the V gene TRBV7-9; D remains ambiguous. CDR1 and CDR2 (germline): SEHNR, FQNEAQ (reference sequence). V gave up 3 bases and J gave up 6 bases, with 11 bases separating them. The CDR3 is 14 residues long. In nucleotides, the CDR3 is TGTGCCAGCAGCTTGTCCAGAGAGGCCGGGGAGCTGTTTTTT. Translated, it gives CASSLSREAGELFF.

V gene TRBV25-1 combines with J gene TRBJ1-2; D possibly corresponds to TRBD1 (5 bases). CDR1 MGHDK and CDR2 SYGVNS come from the germline V gene. The CDR3 sequence is 12 residues long. Trimming removed 3 bases from V and 5 bases from J, with 7 bases in between. Written as DNA, the CDR3 is TGTGCCAGCAGTGATGCAGGGTATGGCTACACCTTC. Translation gives CASSDAGYGYTF.

The chain employs TRBV19 and TRBJ2-1; TRBD2 aligns across 9 bases. The CDR3 has 14 amino acids. V was clipped by 8 bases and J by 10 bases; unmatched bases: 12. Germline V gene data show CDR1 as LNHDA and CDR2 as SQIVND (reference sequence). The CDR3 DNA follows: TGTGCCAGTGGGGGTATAGCGGGAGTTGCCGAGCAGTTCTTC. It translates to CASGGIAGVAEQFF.

The rearrangement uses TRBV6-4 and TRBJ2-2, with 7 bases lining up with TRBD2. The CDR3 totals 15 residues. J gave up 5 bases and V 6 bases, and 9 bases lay outside the gene matches. Germline-derived CDR1 and CDR2 are MRHNA and SNTAGT. The CDR3 DNA reads as TGTGCCAGCAGACCCCGGGAGGACCAAACCGGGGAGCTGTTTTTT. Protein product: CASRPREDQTGELFF.

V is TRBV28 and J is TRBJ2-1; TRBD2 agrees at 9 bases. Trimming at V came to 1 base and at J to 2 bases, leaving 3 bases not matched to a gene. Germline CDR1 reads MDHEN; CDR2 reads SYDVKM. The CDR3 has 16 residues. CDR3 DNA sequence: TGTGCCAGCAGTTTATCTCTAGCGGGGACCTACAATGAGCAGTTCTTC. It yields the protein CASSLSLAGTYNEQFF.

The rearrangement joins TRBV6-7 to TRBJ2-4; weak D call: TRBD1 (6 bases). TRBV6-7 has ORF status, its function being uncertain. Trimming pared 6 bases from V and 1 base from J, leaving 10 bases between. The CDR3 length is 14 residues. The CDR3 loop is CASRPDRAKNIQYF. CDR3 in DNA: TGTGCCAGCAGACCCGACAGGGCCAAAAACATTCAGTACTTC.

The V and J genes are TRBV2 and TRBJ1-1; 9 bases are shared with TRBD1. The ends lost 4 bases at V and 3 bases at J; junction bases unmatched: 3. CDR3 size: 14 residues. CDR1 is SNHLY, CDR2 FYNNEI, per germline. Here the CDR3 reads CASSVQGADTEAFF. In DNA, the CDR3 is TGTGCCAGCAGTGTACAGGGGGCGGACACTGAAGCTTTCTTT.

V usage is TRBV3-1 (or the pseudogene TRBV3-2) and J usage is TRBJ1-3, with D unclear. V was pared by 4 bases and J by 0 bases, with 10 bases between. The germline V gene encodes CDR1 LGHDT and CDR2 YNNKEL (reference sequence). The CDR3 totals 15 residues. The CDR3 nucleotides are TGTGCCAGCAGCCCAGGATCACACTCTGGAAACACCATATATTTT. It yields the protein CASSPGSHSGNTIYF.

As regards this clone: Other nucleotide sequences from this sample produce the same CDR3. V usage is TRBV6-5 and J usage is TRBJ1-3; D perhaps matches TRBD1 (5 bases). This CDR3 is built from 16 residues. Germline CDR1 MNHEY, CDR2 SVGAGI. Trimming removed 0 bases at V and 0 bases at J, with 9 bases between. The CDR3 DNA follows: TGTGCCAGCAGTTACTCGCGACAGAGCTCTGGAAACACCATATATTTT. Protein: CASSYSRQSSGNTIYF.

The chain combines TRBV7-9 with TRBJ1-4; a possible D gene is TRBD1 (5 bases). In germline, CDR1 is SEHNR, CDR2 FQNEAQ (reference sequence). Trimming cost V 2 bases and J 0 bases, with 7 bases left between them. This CDR3 comprises 15 residues. CDR3 DNA sequence: TGTGCCAGCAGCTTATTGGGGCCAACTAATGAAAAACTGTTTTTT. This gives the protein CASSLLGPTNEKLFF. Supplemented by reference TRBV7-9 and TRBJ1-4, the full variable domain reads DTGVSQNPRHKITKRGQNVTFRCDPISEHNRLYWYRQTLGQGPEFLTYFQNEAQLEKSRLLSDRFSAERPKGSFSTLEIQRTEQGDSAMYLCASSLLGPTNEKLFFGSGTQLSVL.

This clone was counted a few times. The chain joins TRBV7-8 to TRBJ1-5, with D possibly TRBD1 on 6 matching bases. Trimming took 2 bases from V and 2 from J, leaving 13 bases between them. CDR3 length: 16 amino acids. Germline assignment: CDR1 SGHVS and CDR2 FQNEAQ. The CDR3 spells CASSLQGTLGNQPQHF. In DNA form, the CDR3 reads TGTGCCAGCAGCTTACAGGGGACATTGGGCAATCAGCCCCAGCATTTT.

On this clone itself: The junction shows a germline mismatch at one end, possibly a read error. Here the CDR3 reads CSVETQGAPVF. For the CDR3, the DNA is TGCAGCGTGGAAACACAGGGGGCCCCAGTCTTT. The chain carries TRBV29-1 and TRBJ1-3; TRBD1 aligns across 9 bases. Germline-derived CDR1 and CDR2 are SQVTM and ANQGSEA. The length of the CDR3 is 11 residues.

The J gene is TRBJ1-5, the V gene TRBV7-2; possibly TRBD1 for D (6 bases). This CDR3 comprises 14 residues. From germline, CDR1 is SGHTA and CDR2 FQGNSA. V lost 5 bases and J lost 6, with 14 bases in between. DNA for the CDR3: TGTGCCAGCAGCCAACAGGGAGTTTCTCAGCCCCAGCATTTT. Encoded protein: CASSQQGVSQPQHF.

This clone appeared a few times. V gene TRBV9 combines with J gene TRBJ1-2; a weak D match, TRBD1 (5 bases). The CDR3 is 15 amino acids. Germline lookup yields CDR1 SGDLS and CDR2 YYNGEE. V lost 0 bases to trimming and J lost 5 bases, with 14 bases between them. Here the CDR3 reads CASSVEGQGGYGYTF. CDR3 DNA: TGTGCCAGCAGCGTAGAAGGGCAGGGAGGATATGGCTACACCTTC.

The table lists this clone with a count of one. The sample contains more than one DNA sequence encoding this CDR3. In DNA form, the CDR3 reads TGTGCCAGCAGTTTACGAGTCAACACTGAAGCTTTCTTT. Protein product: CASSLRVNTEAFF. V gene TRBV12-3 or TRBV12-4 combines with J gene TRBJ1-1; D unclear. CDR3 length: 13 amino acids. With 2 bases removed from V and 2 bases from J, the gap between germline ends came to 6 bases.

The chain couples TRBV19 to TRBJ2-1, with a tentative D call TRBD2 (7 bases). CDR3 size: 13 residues. The germline gives CDR1 LNHDA, CDR2 SQIVND (reference sequence). Trimming cost V 7 bases and J 10 bases, with 17 bases left between them. DNA for the CDR3: TGTGCCAGTACCAGTGGGGGGGCCTTAGAGCAGTTCTTC. It is translated as CASTSGGALEQFF.

The count of this clone is one. The chain recombines TRBV10-3 with TRBJ1-2, with D perhaps TRBD1 (6 bases). Trimming removed 4 bases at V and 4 bases at J, with 10 bases between. The CDR3 is made up of 13 amino acids. The germline CDR1 and CDR2 sequences are ENHRY and SYGVKD. The CDR3 DNA reads TGTGCCATCAGTGCCGGGACATCCTATGGCTACACCTTC. Translation gives CAISAGTSYGYTF.

The CDR3 DNA reads TGTGCCAGCAGCCTGATGACAGCTAACTATGGCTACACCTTC. Its translation is CASSLMTANYGYTF. The chain carries TRBV11-2 and TRBJ1-2; D is possibly TRBD1 (5 bases). The CDR3 runs 14 residues. Germline loops: CDR1 SGHAT, CDR2 FQNNGV. Trimming left V 5 bases short and J 0 bases short, with 10 bases between.

The chain links TRBV3-1 (or the pseudogene TRBV3-2) to TRBJ2-2; TRBD2 matches at 10 bases. From germline, CDR1 is LGHDT and CDR2 YNNKEL (reference sequence). The CDR3 contains 17 residues. After removal of 6 bases from V and 2 bases from J, the junction contained 9 bases not matched to a gene. The CDR3 reads CASSVYSGGLNTGELFF. As DNA, the CDR3 is TGTGCCAGCAGTGTATATAGCGGGGGGCTAAACACCGGGGAGCTGTTTTTT.